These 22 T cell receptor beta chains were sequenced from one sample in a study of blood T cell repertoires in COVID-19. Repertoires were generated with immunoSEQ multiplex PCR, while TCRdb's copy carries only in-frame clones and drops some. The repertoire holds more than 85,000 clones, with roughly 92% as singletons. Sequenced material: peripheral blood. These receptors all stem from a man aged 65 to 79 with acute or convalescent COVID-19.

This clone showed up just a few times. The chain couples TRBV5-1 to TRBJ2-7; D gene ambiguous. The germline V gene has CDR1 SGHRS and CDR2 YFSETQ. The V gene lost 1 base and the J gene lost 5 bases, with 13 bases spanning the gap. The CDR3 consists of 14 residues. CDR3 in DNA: TGCGCCAGCAGCTTGAGCAATTCGGTCCACGAGCAGTACTTC. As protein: CASSLSNSVHEQYF. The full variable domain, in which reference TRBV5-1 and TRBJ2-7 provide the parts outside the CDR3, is KAGVTQTPRYLIKTRGQQVTLSCSPISGHRSVSWYQQTPGQGLQFLFEYFSETQRNKGNFPGRFSGRQFSNSRSEMNVSTLELGDSALYLCASSLSNSVHEQYFGPGTRLTVT.

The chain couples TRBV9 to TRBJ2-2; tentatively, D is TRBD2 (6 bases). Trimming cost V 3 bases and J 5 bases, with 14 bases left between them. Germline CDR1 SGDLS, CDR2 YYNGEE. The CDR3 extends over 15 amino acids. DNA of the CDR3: TGTGCCAGCAGCGGTCGGGGGATGAAGACCGGGGAGCTGTTTTTT. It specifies CASSGRGMKTGELFF. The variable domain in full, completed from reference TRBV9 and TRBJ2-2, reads DSGVTQTPKHLITATGQRVTLRCSPRSGDLSVYWYQQSLDQGLQFLIQYYNGEERAKGNILERFSAQQFPDLHSELNLSSLELGDSALYFCASSGRGMKTGELFFGEGSRLTVL.

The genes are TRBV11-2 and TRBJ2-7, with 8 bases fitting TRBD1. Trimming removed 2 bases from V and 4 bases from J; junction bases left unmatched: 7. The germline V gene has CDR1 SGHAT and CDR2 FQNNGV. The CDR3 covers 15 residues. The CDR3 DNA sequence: TGTGCCAGCAGCTTATTCCGGGACAGGTGGTACGAGCAGTACTTC. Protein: CASSLFRDRWYEQYF.

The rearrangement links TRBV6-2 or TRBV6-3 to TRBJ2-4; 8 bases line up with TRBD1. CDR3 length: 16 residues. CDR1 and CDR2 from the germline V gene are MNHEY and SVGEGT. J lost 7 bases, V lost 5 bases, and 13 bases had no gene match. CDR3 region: CASSNQGRNRGNIQYF. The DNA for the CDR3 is TGTGCCAGCAGTAACCAGGGACGGAACAGGGGGAACATTCAGTACTTC.

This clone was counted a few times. CDR3 nucleotide sequence: TGTGCCAGCACGTCAAGGGGACAGGGATCAAACACTGAAGCTTTCTTT. It encodes CASTSRGQGSNTEAFF. The V call is TRBV5-5, the J call TRBJ1-1, with 9 bases identical to TRBD1. This CDR3 region has 16 residues. Germline CDR1 reads SGHKS; CDR2 reads YYEKEE (reference sequence). V lost 6 bases, J lost 2 bases, and 11 bases stayed unmatched.

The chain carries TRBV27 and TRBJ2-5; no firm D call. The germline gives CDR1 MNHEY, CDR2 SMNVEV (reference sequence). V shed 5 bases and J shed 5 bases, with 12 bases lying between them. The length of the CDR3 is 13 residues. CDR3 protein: CASSITVSETQYF. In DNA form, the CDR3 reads TGTGCCAGCAGTATAACAGTGTCTGAGACCCAGTACTTC.

For the CDR3, the DNA is TGTGCCAGCAGCCGGCAGGGAAGGAATAATTCACCCCTCCACTTT. Amino acid sequence: CASSRQGRNNSPLHF. The rearrangement links TRBV11-3 to TRBJ1-6, with TRBD1 as a possible D gene (5 bases). Germline CDR1 is SGHNT and CDR2 is YENEEA. CDR3 length equals 15 residues. The germline V and J ends were trimmed by 5 bases and 5 bases, with 13 bases remaining between them. The entire variable domain, with the rest obtained from reference TRBV11-3 and TRBJ1-6, is as follows: EAGVVQSPRYKIIEKKQPVAFWCNPISGHNTLYWYLQNLGQGPELLIRYENEEAVDDSQLPKDRFSAERLKGVDSTLKIQPAELGDSAVYLCASSRQGRNNSPLHFGNGTRLTVT.

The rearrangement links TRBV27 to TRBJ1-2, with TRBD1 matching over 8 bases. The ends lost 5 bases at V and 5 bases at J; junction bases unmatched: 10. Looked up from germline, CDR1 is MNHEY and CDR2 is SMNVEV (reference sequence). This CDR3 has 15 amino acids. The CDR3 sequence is CASSIRTGLGYGYTF. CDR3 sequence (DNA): TGTGCCAGCAGTATTCGGACAGGGTTAGGATATGGCTACACCTTC.

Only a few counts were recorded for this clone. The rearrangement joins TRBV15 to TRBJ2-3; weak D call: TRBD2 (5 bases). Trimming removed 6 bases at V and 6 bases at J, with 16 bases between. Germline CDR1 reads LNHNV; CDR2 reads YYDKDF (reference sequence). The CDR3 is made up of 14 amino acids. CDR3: CATSFQRLYDTQYF. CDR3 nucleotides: TGTGCCACCAGTTTCCAGCGGCTTTATGATACGCAGTATTTT.

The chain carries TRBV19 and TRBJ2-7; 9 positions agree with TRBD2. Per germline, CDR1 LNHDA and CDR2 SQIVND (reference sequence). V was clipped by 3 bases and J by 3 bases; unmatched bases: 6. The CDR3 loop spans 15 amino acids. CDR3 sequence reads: CASSIAGGALYEQYF. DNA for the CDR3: TGTGCCAGTAGTATCGCGGGAGGGGCCCTCTACGAGCAGTACTTC. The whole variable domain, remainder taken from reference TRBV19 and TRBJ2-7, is DGGITQSPKYLFRKEGQNVTLSCEQNLNHDAMYWYRQDPGQGLRLIYYSQIVNDFQKGDIAEGYSVSREKKESFPLTVTSAQKNPTAFYLCASSIAGGALYEQYFGPGTRLTVT.

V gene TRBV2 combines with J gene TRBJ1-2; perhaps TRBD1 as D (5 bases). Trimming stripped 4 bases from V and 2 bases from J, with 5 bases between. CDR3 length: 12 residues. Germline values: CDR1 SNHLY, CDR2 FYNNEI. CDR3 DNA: TGTGCCAGCAGTGCAGGGAACTATGGCTACACCTTC. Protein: CASSAGNYGYTF. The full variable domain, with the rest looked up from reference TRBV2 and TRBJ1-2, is EPEVTQTPSHQVTQMGQEVILRCVPISNHLYFYWYRQILGQKVEFLVSFYNNEISEKSEIFDDQFSVERPDGSNFTLKIRSTKLEDSAMYFCASSAGNYGYTFGSGTRLTVV.

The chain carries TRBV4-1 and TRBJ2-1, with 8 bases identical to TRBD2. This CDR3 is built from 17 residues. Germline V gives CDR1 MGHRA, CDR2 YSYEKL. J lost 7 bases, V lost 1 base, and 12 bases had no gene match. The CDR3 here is CASSQVGAGVGGNEQFF. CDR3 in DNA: TGCGCCAGCAGCCAAGTCGGAGCGGGAGTAGGGGGGAATGAGCAGTTCTTC.

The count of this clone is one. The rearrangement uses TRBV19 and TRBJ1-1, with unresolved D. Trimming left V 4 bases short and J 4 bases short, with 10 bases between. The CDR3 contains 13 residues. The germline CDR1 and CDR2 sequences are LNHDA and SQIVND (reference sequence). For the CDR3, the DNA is TGTGCCAGTAGTAGAGGCCGGGGCACTGAAGCTTTCTTT. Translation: CASSRGRGTEAFF.

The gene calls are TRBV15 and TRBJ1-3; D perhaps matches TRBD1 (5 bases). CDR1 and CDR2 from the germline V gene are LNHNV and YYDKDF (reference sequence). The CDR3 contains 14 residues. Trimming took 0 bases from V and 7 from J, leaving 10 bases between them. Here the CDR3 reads CATSRDRRGNTIYF. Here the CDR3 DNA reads TGTGCCACCAGCAGAGACAGGAGGGGCAACACCATATATTTT.

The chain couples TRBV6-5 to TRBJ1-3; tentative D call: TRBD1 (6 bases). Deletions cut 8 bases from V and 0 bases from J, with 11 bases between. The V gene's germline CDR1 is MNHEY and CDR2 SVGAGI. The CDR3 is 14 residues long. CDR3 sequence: CASSRGGSGNTIYF. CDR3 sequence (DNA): TGTGCCAGCTCCCGAGGGGGCTCTGGAAACACCATATATTTT.

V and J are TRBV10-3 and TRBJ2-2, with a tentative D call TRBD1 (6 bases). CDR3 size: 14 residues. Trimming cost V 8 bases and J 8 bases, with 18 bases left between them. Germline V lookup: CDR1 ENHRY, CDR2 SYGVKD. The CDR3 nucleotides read TGTGCCATCTCCCGGGACACCCAATGGGGGGAGCTGTTTTTT. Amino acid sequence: CAISRDTQWGELFF.

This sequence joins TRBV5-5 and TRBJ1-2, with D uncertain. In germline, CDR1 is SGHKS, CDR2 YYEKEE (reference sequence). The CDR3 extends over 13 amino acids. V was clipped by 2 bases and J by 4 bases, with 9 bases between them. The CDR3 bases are TGTGCCAGCAGCTTTTCGGAGGTCTATGGCTACACCTTC. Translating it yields CASSFSEVYGYTF.

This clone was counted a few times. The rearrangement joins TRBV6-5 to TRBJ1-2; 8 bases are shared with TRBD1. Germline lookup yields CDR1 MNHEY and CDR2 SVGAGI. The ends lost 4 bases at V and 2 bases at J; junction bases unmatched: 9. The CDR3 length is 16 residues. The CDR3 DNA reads TGTGCCAGCAGTTCGCCTCGGGACAGGACGAACTATGGCTACACCTTC. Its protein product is CASSSPRDRTNYGYTF.

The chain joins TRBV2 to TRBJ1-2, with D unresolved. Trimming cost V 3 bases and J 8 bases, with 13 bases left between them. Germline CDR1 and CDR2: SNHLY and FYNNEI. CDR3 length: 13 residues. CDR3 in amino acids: CASSELGSWGYTF. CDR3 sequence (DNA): TGTGCCAGCAGTGAGTTGGGGAGTTGGGGCTACACCTTC.

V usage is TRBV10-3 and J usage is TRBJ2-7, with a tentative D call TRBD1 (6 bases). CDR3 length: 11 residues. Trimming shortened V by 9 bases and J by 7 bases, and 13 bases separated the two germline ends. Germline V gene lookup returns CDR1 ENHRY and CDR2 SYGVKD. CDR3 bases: TGTGCCATGGACAGTGCTCAAGAGCAGTACTTC. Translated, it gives CAMDSAQEQYF.

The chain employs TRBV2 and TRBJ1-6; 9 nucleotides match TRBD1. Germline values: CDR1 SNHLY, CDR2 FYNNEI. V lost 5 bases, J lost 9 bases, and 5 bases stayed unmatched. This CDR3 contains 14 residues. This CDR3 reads CASSRGQGGSPLHF. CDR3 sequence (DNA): TGTGCCAGCAGTCGGGGACAGGGTGGTTCACCCCTCCACTTT.

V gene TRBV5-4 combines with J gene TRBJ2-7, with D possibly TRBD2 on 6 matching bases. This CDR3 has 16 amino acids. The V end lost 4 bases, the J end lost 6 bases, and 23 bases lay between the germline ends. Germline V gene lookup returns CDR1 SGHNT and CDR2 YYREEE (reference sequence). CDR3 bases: TGTGCCAGCAGCCCCGGGGAGGAGGGCATATTCGTCGAGCAGTACTTC. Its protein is CASSPGEEGIFVEQYF.